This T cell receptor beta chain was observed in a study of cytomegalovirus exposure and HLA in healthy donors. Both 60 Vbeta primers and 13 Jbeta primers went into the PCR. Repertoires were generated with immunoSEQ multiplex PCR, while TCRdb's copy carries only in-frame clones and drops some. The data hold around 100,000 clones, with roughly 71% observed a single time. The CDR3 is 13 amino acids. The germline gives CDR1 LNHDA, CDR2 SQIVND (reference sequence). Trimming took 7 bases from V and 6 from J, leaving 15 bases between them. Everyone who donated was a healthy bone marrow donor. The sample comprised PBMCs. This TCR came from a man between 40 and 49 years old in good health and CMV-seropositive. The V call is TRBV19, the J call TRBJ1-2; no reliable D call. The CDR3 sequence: CASTPEEYNGYTF. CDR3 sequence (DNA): TGTGCCAGTACCCCCGAGGAGTACAATGGCTACACCTTC.